A selection of T cell receptor beta chains follows, all from one sample in a study of shared clonotypes between healthy human individuals. Repertoires were generated with immunoSEQ multiplex PCR, while TCRdb's copy carries only in-frame clones and drops some. The sample comprises approximately 2.5 million clones, around 90% of which are singletons, and roughly 0.13% rests with the top ten. The sample taken for sequencing was naive CD4+ T cells sorted from blood. Every receptor here comes from a man between 18 and 29 years old in good health. Each CDR3 is given with its conserved first and last residue. Fields, in order: D gene, J gene, V gene, clone size, CDR3 DNA, CDR3 protein. A D gene is named only where the DNA matches it firmly. Only part of the rows carry a size: once, few, many, or a class if the clone is expanded.

NA	TRBJ2-7	TRBV30	NA	TGTGCCTGGAAGCAGGACTCCTACGAGCAGTACTTC	CAWKQDSYEQYF
TRBD1	TRBJ2-2	TRBV5-1	NA	TGCGCCAGCAGGTGGACAGGGACCGGGGAGCTGTTTTTT	CASRWTGTGELFF
NA	TRBJ2-5	TRBV5-4	NA	TGTGCCAGCAGCTTGGCGGGGGCTCAAGGGACCCAGTACTTC	CASSLAGAQGTQYF
NA	TRBJ2-3	TRBV12-2	NA	TGTGCAAGTCGCCCGGCTCCGGGACTAGCGGGGAGCACAGATACGCAGTATTTT	CASRPAPGLAGSTDTQYF
NA	TRBJ2-5	TRBV7-7	NA	TGTGCTAGCAGCTTAGTCGGCGGGGCAGGGGAGACCCAGTACTTC	CASSLVGGAGETQYF
NA	TRBJ2-7	TRBV6-5	few	TGTGCCAGCAGTTACGGCGGGGAGGCCTACGAGCAGTACTTC	CASSYGGEAYEQYF
TRBD2	TRBJ2-7	TRBV18	NA	TGTGCCAGCTCCCCGACTAGCCGCCTCTACGAGCAGTACTTC	CASSPTSRLYEQYF
NA	TRBJ2-1	TRBV11-3	NA	TGTGCCAGCAGCTTAGAGGGGCTCGGTGAGCAGTTCTTC	CASSLEGLGEQFF
NA	TRBJ2-5	TRBV28	NA	TGTGCCAGCAGTTTAAGCGTGGGACGAAGCGGGACCCAGTACTTC	CASSLSVGRSGTQYF
NA	TRBJ2-7	TRBV9	NA	TGTGCCAGCAGCGTAGGAAGAGGTCCCTACGAGCAGTACTTC	CASSVGRGPYEQYF
TRBD1	TRBJ1-1	TRBV11-3	once	TGTGCCAGCAGCTTAGTTCATTGGACAGGGGCTTTCCCTGAAGCTTTCTTT	CASSLVHWTGAFPEAFF
NA	TRBJ1-1	TRBV28	NA	TGTGCCAGCAGTTCGCTTGTGAACACTGAAGCTTTCTTT	CASSSLVNTEAFF
TRBD2	TRBJ2-3	TRBV10-2	NA	TGCGCCAGCAGGGGACTAGCCGGATCTAGCACAGATACGCAGTATTTT	CASRGLAGSSTDTQYF
NA	TRBJ2-7	TRBV18	NA	TGTGCCAGCTCACAAGGACTCTCCTACGAGCAGTACTTC	CASSQGLSYEQYF
TRBD1	TRBJ2-7	TRBV18	NA	TGTGCCAGCTCACCCCCCGGACAGGGGGCGCACGAGCAGTACTTC	CASSPPGQGAHEQYF
NA	TRBJ1-3	TRBV7-9	NA	TGTGCCAGCAGCTTAGTAGGTTATGGAAACACCATATATTTT	CASSLVGYGNTIYF
NA	TRBJ1-1	TRBV30	NA	TGTGCCTGGATGAGGATTAGCACTGAAGCTTTCTTT	CAWMRISTEAFF
TRBD1	TRBJ1-5	TRBV5-5	NA	TGTGCCAGCAGTTCCGGACAGGGCAATCAGCCCCAGCATTTT	CASSSGQGNQPQHF
TRBD2	TRBJ2-7	TRBV19	NA	TGTGCCAGTAGTCATCCTAGCGGGCTCAGCTCCTACGAGCAGTACTTC	CASSHPSGLSSYEQYF
NA	TRBJ2-3	TRBV6-1	once	TGTGCCAGCAGTGTAGGTCCTAGCACAGATACGCAGTATTTT	CASSVGPSTDTQYF
NA	TRBJ2-7	TRBV4-3	NA	TGCGCCAGCAGCCAAGTAATCCAGGGTAGTTACGAGCAGTACTTC	CASSQVIQGSYEQYF
NA	TRBJ2-7	TRBV5-8	NA	TGTGCCAGCAGCTTGAAACACACCGGATCCTACGAGCAGTACTTC	CASSLKHTGSYEQYF
NA	TRBJ2-3	TRBV20-1	NA	TGCAGTGCGATAAGGATAGATACGCAGTATTTT	CSAIRIDTQYF
NA	TRBJ2-7	TRBV5-5	NA	TGTGCCAGCAGCCCGGGCCCCCAACCCTACGAGCAGTACTTC	CASSPGPQPYEQYF
TRBD1	TRBJ2-1	TRBV30	NA	TGTGCCTTAGCCCGGACCCTTATTTGGGACAGCTACAATGAGCAGTTCTTC	CALARTLIWDSYNEQFF
NA	TRBJ2-1	TRBV25-1	NA	TGTGCCAGCACCCCCCCGGGAAGGGGCGATGAGCAGTTCTTC	CASTPPGRGDEQFF
TRBD1	TRBJ2-7	TRBV5-5	NA	TGTGCCAGCAGCTTGGCCGTGCAGGGGGCGAGGCCTTACGAGCAGTACTTC	CASSLAVQGARPYEQYF
NA	TRBJ1-2	TRBV6-5	NA	TGTGCCAGCAGTAGGGCAGGAGCTAACTATGGCTACACCTTC	CASSRAGANYGYTF
TRBD2	TRBJ2-1	TRBV30	NA	TGTGCCTGGAGTATGGCGGGAGGGCCCGGCTACAATGAGCAGTTCTTC	CAWSMAGGPGYNEQFF
NA	TRBJ2-3	TRBV4-3	NA	TGCGCCAGCGCCACAAATGTGAGGGGCACAGATACGCAGTATTTT	CASATNVRGTDTQYF
NA	TRBJ2-1	TRBV12-5	once	TGTGCTAGTGCCTCTATTTTTGGTGAGCAGTTCTTC	CASASIFGEQFF
NA	TRBJ2-7	TRBV7-2	NA	TGTGCCAGCAGCTTAGGTCGACGCGAGGGGCAGTACTTC	CASSLGRREGQYF
NA	TRBJ2-3	TRBV9	NA	TGTGCCAGCAGCGCCCCCAGAGGGGATACGCAGTATTTT	CASSAPRGDTQYF
NA	TRBJ1-1	TRBV15	NA	TGTGCCACCAGCAGAGATAGTTCGCGGGGAATGAACACTGAAGCTTTCTTT	CATSRDSSRGMNTEAFF
TRBD1	TRBJ1-2	TRBV19	NA	TGTGCCAGTAGTTGGACAGGTGTAGTCTATGGCTACACCTTC	CASSWTGVVYGYTF
NA	TRBJ1-2	TRBV6-1	NA	TGTGCCAGCAGTGAATTGGTAGGATTTAACTATGGCTACACCTTC	CASSELVGFNYGYTF
NA	TRBJ1-2	TRBV19	NA	TGTGCCAGTAGTATTGGGGGCCGGGACCATGGCTACACCTTC	CASSIGGRDHGYTF
NA	TRBJ2-1	TRBV28	NA	TGTGCCAGCATCGGAGCAGCGAACAATGAGCAGTTCTTC	CASIGAANNEQFF
TRBD1	TRBJ2-7	TRBV18	NA	TGTGCCAGCTCACCACGAACCGGGACAGGGTCCGACGAGCAGTACTTC	CASSPRTGTGSDEQYF
TRBD2	TRBJ2-1	TRBV9	NA	TGTGCCAGCAGCGTAGCTGATGGCGGGAGAGCCTACAATGAGCAGTTCTTC	CASSVADGGRAYNEQFF
NA	TRBJ2-3	TRBV2	NA	TGTGCCAGCAGTGAGACAGATACGCAGTATTTT	CASSETDTQYF
NA	TRBJ1-4	TRBV9	once	TGTGCCAGCAGTCGGACAGCTCTGGATGAAAAACTGTTTTTT	CASSRTALDEKLFF
TRBD2	TRBJ2-3	TRBV7-2	NA	TGTGCCAGCAGCTTAGGACTAGCGGAAGATACGCAGTATTTT	CASSLGLAEDTQYF
TRBD2	TRBJ2-7	TRBV19	NA	TGTGCCAGTAGTCCGCCGGGACTAGGGGTAAAGGAGCAGTACTTC	CASSPPGLGVKEQYF
TRBD1	TRBJ2-7	TRBV7-9	NA	TGTGCCAGCAGCCCCCCCGGGACAGGGGGGTACGAGCAGTACTTC	CASSPPGTGGYEQYF
TRBD1	TRBJ2-3	TRBV19	NA	TGTGCCAGTAGTATCAGCGGACAGGCCGCAGATACGCAGTATTTT	CASSISGQAADTQYF
NA	TRBJ1-2	TRBV18	once	TGTGCCAGCTCTAGGGACGGTGGCTACACCTTC	CASSRDGGYTF
TRBD1	TRBJ2-7	TRBV6-6	NA	TGTGCCAGCAGTTACCCCAGGGACAGGGGATCCTACGAGCAGTACTTC	CASSYPRDRGSYEQYF
NA	TRBJ2-2	TRBV6-1	NA	TGTGCCAGCAGTGAGCTAACCGGGACTCTAAACCCCGGGGAGCTGTTTTTT	CASSELTGTLNPGELFF
TRBD1	TRBJ1-1	TRBV18	once	TGTGCCAGCTCCCCTGGACAGGGGGGCACTGAAGCTTTCTTT	CASSPGQGGTEAFF
NA	TRBJ2-5	TRBV19	NA	TGTGCCAGTAACGCTATCCGGGACTTCCAAGAGACCCAGTACTTC	CASNAIRDFQETQYF
NA	TRBJ2-3	TRBV5-6	few	TGTGCCAGCAGCTTGAGGCGGAGCACAGATACGCAGTATTTT	CASSLRRSTDTQYF
NA	TRBJ1-1	TRBV5-6	NA	TGTGCCAGCAGCTTACCGAACACTGAAGCTTTCTTT	CASSLPNTEAFF
NA	TRBJ1-2	TRBV5-4	NA	TGTGCCAGCAGCTTTGGATCAGAGGGGTATGGCTACACCTTC	CASSFGSEGYGYTF
NA	TRBJ1-6	TRBV18	NA	TGTGCCAGCTCACCACCTCGTACCGCTAATTCACCCCTCCACTTT	CASSPPRTANSPLHF
NA	TRBJ2-1	TRBV6-5	once	TGTGCCAGCAGTTCCCCCGGGAGCTCCTACAATGAGCAGTTCTTC	CASSSPGSSYNEQFF
TRBD1	TRBJ2-7	TRBV19	NA	TGTGCCAGTAGTATAGCGGACAGGTCAAGCTCCTACGAGCAGTACTTC	CASSIADRSSSYEQYF
NA	TRBJ2-2	TRBV5-1	NA	TGCGCCAGCAGCTTTAAAGTCCGTTCGGGTACCGGGGAGCTGTTTTTT	CASSFKVRSGTGELFF
NA	TRBJ1-1	TRBV5-6	NA	TGTGCCAGCAGCTTGGGGATTGGGCCTACCACTGAAGCTTTCTTT	CASSLGIGPTTEAFF